This T cell receptor (beta chain) was identified in a study of control samples from healthy donors and cancer patients. V dropped 5 bases and J dropped 4 bases, with 18 bases sitting between them. The CDR3 consists of 17 residues. CDR1 SEHNR and CDR2 FQNEAQ come from the germline V gene (reference sequence). This clone was observed a single time. Measured with immunoSEQ multiplex PCR; TCRdb has only the in-frame clones, and not every one. The profile shows approximately 140,000 clones, around nine tenths of them singletons. This chain links TRBV7-9 with TRBJ2-6; D is perhaps TRBD1 (5 bases). Material: blood. The sequence was obtained from a woman between 25 and 40 years old in good health. The CDR3 DNA follows: TGTGCCAGCAGCCTGGGAACGGCGTCAGGGGGGGCCAACGTCCTGACTTTC. It translates to CASSLGTASGGANVLTF.